This is a list of T cell receptor beta chains from one sample in a study of blood T cell repertoires in COVID-19. Generated by immunoSEQ multiplex PCR, the TCRdb table keeps only in-frame clones and is missing some. This table holds some 97,000 clones, roughly 92% found once. Sequenced material: peripheral blood. The receptors shown here come from a man aged 70-80 years with acute or convalescent COVID-19. Both conserved end residues are part of each CDR3. Each record gives: clone size, V gene, D gene, J gene, CDR3 protein, CDR3 DNA. The D gene is left open where the match is weak. Only some rows state a clone size, as once, few, many or a class for expanded clones.

once	TRBV6-5	NA	TRBJ2-1	CASTLRGGGNEQFF	TGTGCCAGCACCCTCCGGGGAGGGGGCAATGAGCAGTTCTTC
few	TRBV5-6	NA	TRBJ2-2	CASSTGLTGELFF	TGTGCCAGCAGCACGGGACTCACCGGGGAGCTGTTTTTT
NA	TRBV13	NA	TRBJ1-1	CASSAGTGGEAFF	TGTGCCAGCAGCGCGGGGACGGGTGGTGAAGCTTTCTTT
NA	TRBV6-5	TRBD2	TRBJ2-7	CASSSGGSTYEQYF	TGTGCCAGCAGTTCGGGGGGATCTACCTACGAGCAGTACTTC
few	TRBV30	NA	TRBJ2-4	CAWSVNSKNIQYF	TGTGCCTGGAGTGTGAACAGCAAAAACATTCAGTACTTC
NA	TRBV19	TRBD1	TRBJ1-5	CASTPGGNNQPQHF	TGTGCCAGTACCCCAGGGGGCAACAATCAGCCCCAGCATTTT
NA	TRBV5-5	TRBD1	TRBJ2-6	CASSSVGQVSGANVLTF	TGTGCCAGCAGCTCGGTGGGACAGGTCTCTGGGGCCAACGTCCTGACTTTC
NA	TRBV13	TRBD1	TRBJ2-7	CASSRRTGGSSEQYF	TGTGCCAGCAGCCGAAGGACAGGGGGGTCCTCCGAGCAGTACTTC
NA	TRBV30	NA	TRBJ1-1	CAWSLESMNTEAFF	TGTGCCTGGAGTTTGGAGTCGATGAACACTGAAGCTTTCTTT
NA	TRBV10-1	TRBD2	TRBJ2-3	CASSERLAGGITDTQYF	TGCGCCAGCAGTGAGAGACTAGCGGGGGGCATCACAGATACGCAGTATTTT
once	TRBV18	TRBD1	TRBJ1-1	CASSLGTANTEAFF	TGTGCCAGCTCACTGGGGACAGCAAACACTGAAGCTTTCTTT
NA	TRBV7-9	NA	TRBJ1-5	CASSYPGGPQHF	TGTGCCAGCAGCTACCCGGGGGGGCCCCAGCATTTT
once	TRBV30	NA	TRBJ1-5	CAWSVRGNQPQHF	TGTGCCTGGAGTGTACGGGGTAATCAGCCCCAGCATTTT
NA	TRBV20-1	TRBD2	TRBJ2-3	CSASVWERGVIDTQYF	TGCAGTGCTAGTGTCTGGGAGCGGGGAGTGATAGATACGCAGTATTTT
NA	TRBV27	NA	TRBJ1-5	CASSLVAGPNQPQHF	TGTGCCAGCAGTTTAGTCGCGGGGCCCAATCAGCCCCAGCATTTT
NA	TRBV7-9	TRBD1	TRBJ2-7	CASSLRTGWDEQYF	TGTGCCAGCAGCCTCCGGACAGGGTGGGACGAGCAGTACTTC
NA	TRBV4-2	NA	TRBJ1-1	CASSQGLAEAFF	TGTGCCAGCAGCCAAGGGCTTGCTGAAGCTTTCTTT
NA	TRBV7-2	TRBD2	TRBJ2-3	CASSRGRGAVVPDTQYF	TGTGCCAGCAGCCGGGGGCGGGGGGCCGTTGTTCCAGATACGCAGTATTTT
NA	TRBV25-1	TRBD1	TRBJ2-3	CASSGWTGETDTQYF	TGTGCCAGCAGTGGTTGGACAGGGGAAACAGATACGCAGTATTTT
NA	TRBV27	NA	TRBJ1-5	CASSRQFSNQPQHF	TGTGCCAGCAGTCGACAGTTTAGCAATCAGCCCCAGCATTTT
NA	TRBV7-2	TRBD2	TRBJ2-7	CASSLNKGGGSEQYF	TGTGCCAGCAGCTTAAATAAGGGCGGGGGGAGTGAGCAGTACTTC
NA	TRBV28	TRBD2	TRBJ2-7	CASSLSSLAGTRDEQYF	TGTGCCAGCAGTTTATCCTCCCTAGCGGGAACGAGGGACGAGCAGTACTTC
NA	TRBV15	TRBD2	TRBJ2-7	CATSPSGMHEQYF	TGTGCCACCAGCCCTAGCGGGATGCACGAGCAGTACTTC
NA	TRBV11-2	NA	TRBJ2-7	CASSPSSYEQYF	TGTGCCAGCAGCCCTTCCTCCTACGAGCAGTACTTC
NA	TRBV13	NA	TRBJ2-3	CASSLRRDFTDTQYF	TGTGCCAGCAGCTTACGCAGAGACTTCACAGATACGCAGTATTTT
NA	TRBV5-6	TRBD1	TRBJ1-1	CASSRTGGIPEAFF	TGTGCCAGCAGCAGGACAGGGGGGATCCCTGAAGCTTTCTTT
once	TRBV12-5	NA	TRBJ2-7	CASGLSGLEGFSYEQYF	TGTGCTAGTGGTTTGTCAGGGTTGGAGGGGTTCTCCTACGAGCAGTACTTC
NA	TRBV7-3	NA	TRBJ2-1	CASSLGDSGFPYNEQFF	TGTGCCAGCAGCTTAGGAGACAGTGGATTCCCCTACAATGAGCAGTTCTTC
NA	TRBV28	NA	TRBJ2-7	CASSFRQVYEQYF	TGTGCCAGCAGTTTCCGTCAGGTGTACGAGCAGTACTTC
NA	TRBV27	NA	TRBJ1-5	CASSFAGYNQPQHF	TGTGCCAGCAGTTTCGCCGGGTACAATCAGCCCCAGCATTTT
NA	TRBV5-1	NA	TRBJ2-3	CASRPGGTDTQYF	TGCGCCAGCAGGCCAGGGGGCACAGATACGCAGTATTTT
NA	TRBV29-1	TRBD2	TRBJ2-3	CSVPGGARTSGSYF	TGCAGCGTTCCAGGGGGCGCCAGGACTAGCGGGTCGTATTTT
NA	TRBV5-8	NA	TRBJ2-7	CASSLGGEVGQYF	TGTGCCAGCAGCTTAGGGGGAGAGGTCGGGCAGTACTTC
once	TRBV2	TRBD1	TRBJ1-1	CASLTGFTSAEAFF	TGTGCCAGTCTGACAGGGTTCACCAGCGCTGAAGCTTTCTTT
once	TRBV7-6	TRBD1	TRBJ2-3	CASSLGQGARDTQYF	TGTGCCAGCAGCTTAGGACAGGGGGCGCGGGATACGCAGTATTTT
NA	TRBV24-1	TRBD2	TRBJ2-3	CATSDGSGSYTDTQYF	TGTGCCACCAGTGATGGGAGCGGGAGTTACACAGATACGCAGTATTTT
few	TRBV6-6	TRBD2	TRBJ2-5	CASSYRWDYQETQYF	TGTGCCAGCAGTTACCGGTGGGACTATCAAGAGACCCAGTACTTC
once	TRBV24-1	TRBD1	TRBJ1-5	CATSGPGQLNQPQHF	TGTGCCACCAGTGGTCCGGGACAGCTAAATCAGCCCCAGCATTTT
NA	TRBV5-6	NA	TRBJ2-7	CASSWGDGEQYF	TGTGCCAGCAGCTGGGGGGATGGGGAGCAGTACTTC
NA	TRBV29-1	TRBD1	TRBJ1-2	CSVPGQGSNYGYTF	TGCAGCGTTCCAGGACAGGGGTCTAACTATGGCTACACCTTC
NA	TRBV27	NA	TRBJ2-6	CASRIDGNSGANVLTF	TGTGCCAGCAGGATAGACGGGAACTCTGGGGCCAACGTCCTGACTTTC
once	TRBV27	NA	TRBJ2-7	CASSWGGTSSEQYF	TGTGCCAGCAGTTGGGGCGGGACGAGCTCTGAGCAGTACTTC
NA	TRBV5-1	NA	TRBJ2-5	CASSLGRETQYF	TGCGCCAGCAGCTTGGGTCGGGAGACCCAGTACTTC
few	TRBV7-8	NA	TRBJ2-7	CASSLAGQGPYEQYF	TGTGCCAGCAGCTTAGCGGGTCAGGGTCCCTACGAGCAGTACTTC
NA	TRBV5-5	TRBD1	TRBJ2-3	CASFRTGPMDTQYF	TGTGCCAGCTTTCGGACAGGGCCAATGGATACGCAGTATTTT
NA	TRBV7-9	NA	TRBJ2-1	CASSRRNNEQFF	TGTGCCAGCAGCAGGAGGAACAATGAGCAGTTCTTC
NA	TRBV11-2	TRBD1	TRBJ2-7	CASSFSGQYGHEQYF	TGTGCCAGCAGCTTCTCGGGACAGTATGGCCACGAGCAGTACTTC
NA	TRBV2	TRBD1	TRBJ1-5	CASRQGAGSNQPQHF	TGTGCCAGCAGACAGGGGGCGGGCAGCAATCAGCCCCAGCATTTT
NA	TRBV4-1	NA	TRBJ2-1	CASSQDITIYNEQFF	TGCGCCAGCAGCCAAGATATCACTATCTACAATGAGCAGTTCTTC
NA	TRBV27	NA	TRBJ1-2	CASSLSPRGRGYTF	TGTGCCAGCAGTTTATCCCCCAGGGGAAGGGGCTACACCTTC
NA	TRBV28	TRBD2	TRBJ2-2	CAALRREGTGELFF	TGTGCCGCGCTAAGGCGGGAGGGGACCGGGGAGCTGTTTTTT
once	TRBV5-1	TRBD1	TRBJ2-5	CASSFPGTGGLETQYF	TGCGCCAGCAGCTTCCCTGGGACAGGGGGTTTGGAGACCCAGTACTTC